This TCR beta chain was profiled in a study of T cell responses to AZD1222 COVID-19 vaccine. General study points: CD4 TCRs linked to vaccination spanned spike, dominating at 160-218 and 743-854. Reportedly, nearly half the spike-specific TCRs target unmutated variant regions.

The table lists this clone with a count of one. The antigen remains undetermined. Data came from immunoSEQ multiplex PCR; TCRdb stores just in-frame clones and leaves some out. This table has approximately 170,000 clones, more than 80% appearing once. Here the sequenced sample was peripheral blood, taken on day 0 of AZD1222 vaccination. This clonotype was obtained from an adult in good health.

CDR3 residues: CATRQGNQPQHF. In DNA form, the CDR3 reads TGTGCCACTCGACAGGGCAATCAGCCCCAGCATTTT. The gene calls are TRBV19 and TRBJ1-5, with a possible D match to TRBD1 (6 bases). Germline assignment: CDR1 LNHDA and CDR2 SQIVND (reference sequence). V was cut by 10 bases and J by 2 bases, with 9 bases left in between. The CDR3 has 12 residues.